Each of the 30 T cell receptor beta chains below was sequenced from the same sample in a study of shared clonotypes between healthy human individuals. TCRdb's copy holds only in-frame clones and misses some; the assay was immunoSEQ multiplex PCR. The table records approximately 500,000 clones, roughly 80% of them present only once. Material: PBMCs. These receptor sequences come from a woman in her 40s in good health. Some clones in this sample may be carry-over from other donors' samples.

On this clone: A far larger clone is one nucleotide away, so this likely arose from a read error. The chain links TRBV7-2 to TRBJ1-5; TRBD1 is a possible D gene (5 bases). Germline CDR1 is SGHTA and CDR2 is FQGNSA. V was trimmed by 5 bases and J by 5 bases, leaving 10 bases between them. This CDR3 contains 13 residues. CDR3 loop: CTSSPRGDQPQHF. The CDR3 DNA reads TGTACCAGCAGCCCCCGAGGGGATCAGCCCCAGCATTTT. Using reference TRBV7-2 and TRBJ1-5 for the parts outside the CDR3, the full variable domain is GAGVSQSPSNKVTEKGKDVELRCDPISGHTALYWYRQSLGQGLEFLIYFQGNSAPDKSGLPSDRFSAERTGGSVSTLTIQRTQQEDSAVYLCTSSPRGDQPQHFGDGTRLSIL.

The rearrangement joins TRBV18 to TRBJ2-7; D is undetermined. Trimming shortened V by 3 bases and J by 2 bases, and 17 bases separated the two germline ends. Germline V gene sequence: CDR1 KGHSH, CDR2 LQKENI. This CDR3 is 16 amino acids long. The CDR3 region is CASSPRRRTSTYEQYF. The CDR3 bases are TGTGCCAGCTCACCCAGGCGAAGAACATCGACCTACGAGCAGTACTTC. The whole variable domain, remainder taken from reference TRBV18 and TRBJ2-7, is NAGVMQNPRHLVRRRGQEARLRCSPMKGHSHVYWYRQLPEEGLKFMVYLQKENIIDESGMPKERFSAEFPKEGPSILRIQQVVRGDSAAYFCASSPRRRTSTYEQYFGPGTRLTVT.

The V gene is TRBV10-3, the J gene TRBJ2-5; D tentatively fits TRBD1 or TRBD2 (7 bases each). V lost 11 bases and J lost 8, with 18 bases in between. The CDR3 sequence is 12 residues long. In germline, CDR1 is ENHRY, CDR2 SYGVKD. DNA of the CDR3: TGTGCCTCCAGGGGGGGCGAGGTAACCCAGTACTTC. Translating gives CASRGGEVTQYF.

The rearrangement links TRBV7-6 to TRBJ2-5, with D maybe TRBD1 (5 bases). The CDR3 is 15 residues long. Looked up from germline, CDR1 is SGHVS and CDR2 is FNYEAQ. Trimming left V 5 bases short and J 2 bases short, with 15 bases between. Here the CDR3 DNA reads TGTGCCAGCAGCGTCCAGTGGGGCCCACAAGAGACCCAGTACTTC. This gives the protein CASSVQWGPQETQYF.

The CDR3 protein is CASSPDLLAGGQETQYF. CDR3 sequence (DNA): TGTGCCAGCAGCCCCGACCTTCTAGCGGGGGGGCAAGAGACCCAGTACTTC. This chain connects TRBV5-8 to TRBJ2-5; 12 bases align to TRBD2. CDR3 length: 17 residues. Trimming removed 4 bases from V and 2 bases from J; junction bases left unmatched: 9. The germline gives CDR1 SGHTS, CDR2 YDEGEE.

Points on this clone: One end of the junction is discordant with germline, which a read error may explain. The rearrangement uses TRBV10-3 and TRBJ2-1; D is undetermined. Germline CDR1 reads ENHRY; CDR2 reads SYGVKD. This CDR3 has 13 amino acids. This chain's CDR3 is CAIALLGNNDQFF. The CDR3 nucleotides are TGTGCCATCGCATTGTTAGGGAACAATGACCAGTTCTTC.

This clone appeared a single time. The chain has TRBV19 and TRBJ2-7; possibly TRBD2 for D (6 bases). Germline assignment: CDR1 LNHDA and CDR2 SQIVND (reference sequence). Trimming pared 5 bases from V and 6 bases from J, leaving 14 bases between. The CDR3 is 13 residues long. CDR3 amino acids: CASSVGGRTEQYF. The CDR3 DNA reads TGTGCCAGTAGTGTCGGGGGTAGGACCGAGCAGTACTTC.

This clone was found many times. Other nucleotide sequences in the sample specify the same CDR3. The CDR3 DNA sequence: TGTGCCAGCAGCCAAGATCCGTTGAGGGACCCAAGGGGGACGCAGTATTTT. Translated: CASSQDPLRDPRGTQYF. V gene TRBV4-2 combines with J gene TRBJ2-3, with D possibly being TRBD1 (6 bases). Germline V CDR1 and CDR2: LGHNA, YNFKEQ. With 0 bases removed from V and 9 bases from J, the gap between germline ends came to 22 bases. This CDR3 has 17 residues.

As for this clone: In the same sample, other DNA sequences code for this CDR3. The gene calls are TRBV6-5 and TRBJ1-1, with 9 bases matching TRBD1. Germline CDR1 reads MNHEY; CDR2 reads SVGAGI. V lost 0 bases and J lost 8; bases outside the gene matches: 1. This CDR3 is built from 13 residues. CDR3: CASSYSGTGEAFF. In DNA form, the CDR3 reads TGTGCCAGCAGTTACTCCGGGACAGGGGAAGCTTTCTTT.

V usage is TRBV28 and J usage is TRBJ1-3; TRBD1 might be the D (6 bases). Trimming cost V 7 bases and J 4 bases, with 17 bases left between them. Germline lookup yields CDR1 MDHEN and CDR2 SYDVKM. There are 15 residues in the CDR3. CDR3 sequence (DNA): TGTGCCAGCAACCCGGGGGACACCAAAGGAAACACCATATATTTT. Protein product: CASNPGDTKGNTIYF.

About this clone itself: Other DNA sequences of this sample code for an identical CDR3. The chain couples TRBV7-3 to TRBJ2-7; 8 bases are shared with TRBD1. The CDR3 contains 14 residues. CDR1 and CDR2 (germline): SGHTA, FQGTGA. V lost 4 bases and J lost 3; bases outside the gene matches: 5. As DNA, the CDR3 is TGTGCCAGCAGCTCAACAGGGGGAAGCTACGAGCAGTACTTC. Protein: CASSSTGGSYEQYF.

Remarks on this clone: This may come from a read error, since a much larger clone is one base off. This chain uses TRBV7-2 with TRBJ2-7; D is unclear. Trimming took off 5 bases at V and 0 bases at J, with 2 bases between the two ends. Germline assignment: CDR1 SGHTA and CDR2 FQGNSA. This CDR3 contains 11 residues. CDR3 region: CASSASYEQYF. The DNA for the CDR3 is TGTGCCAGCAGCGCCTCCTACGAGCAGTACTTC.

The V call is TRBV10-3, the J call TRBJ2-2; 10 nucleotides align to TRBD2. Germline values: CDR1 ENHRY, CDR2 SYGVKD. The trim removed 6 bases at V and 3 bases at J, leaving 13 bases unmatched. The CDR3 spans 18 residues. The CDR3 protein is CAISPLLAGDTHTGELFF. DNA of the CDR3: TGTGCCATCAGCCCACTGCTAGCGGGAGATACACACACCGGGGAGCTGTTTTTT.

The CDR3 protein is CASSEGTAGIQYF. The CDR3 DNA follows: TGTGCCAGCAGTGAGGGGACAGCCGGCATTCAGTACTTC. This chain joins TRBV2 and TRBJ2-4; 7 positions agree with TRBD1. Germline-derived CDR1 and CDR2 are SNHLY and FYNNEI. The V gene end was trimmed by 3 bases and the J gene end by 9 bases; junction bases not matched to a gene: 5. The CDR3 is 13 amino acids.

The V and J genes are TRBV7-8 and TRBJ2-7; D remains unclear. Deletions cut 5 bases from V and 2 bases from J, with 19 bases between. Germline-derived CDR1 and CDR2 are SGHVS and FQNEAQ. The length of the CDR3 is 16 residues. CDR3 sequence reads: CASSTDWVGMAYEQYF. The DNA for the CDR3 is TGTGCCAGCAGCACAGATTGGGTTGGAATGGCCTACGAGCAGTACTTC.

The sample holds one count of this clone. The chain combines TRBV5-4 with TRBJ2-1, with no clear D. Per the germline V gene, CDR1 is SGHNT and CDR2 is YYREEE (reference sequence). This CDR3 contains 13 residues. Trimming removed 0 bases from V and 9 bases from J, with 10 bases in between. The CDR3 DNA sequence: TGTGCCAGCAGCTTGGGCAGGCTCAGTGAGCAGTTCTTC. It translates to CASSLGRLSEQFF.

The gene calls are TRBV7-3 and TRBJ2-5; D remains ambiguous. CDR3 length: 14 amino acids. The germline V gene has CDR1 SGHTA and CDR2 FQGTGA. Between the trimmed V and J ends, which lost 5 bases and 2 bases, there was a span of 12 bases. The CDR3 sequence is CASSQGRQQETQYF. In DNA, the CDR3 is TGTGCCAGCAGCCAAGGGCGTCAACAAGAGACCCAGTACTTC.

The chain employs TRBV10-3 and TRBJ2-1; 9 nucleotides line up with TRBD1. Germline lookup yields CDR1 ENHRY and CDR2 SYGVKD. The CDR3 totals 14 residues. The junction had 8 bases not matched to a gene; V was cut back by 6 bases and J by 8 bases. CDR3 DNA: TGTGCCATCAGGCCGGGACAGGGCATTGATGAGCAGTTCTTC. The encoded protein is CAIRPGQGIDEQFF.

Regarding this clone: This likely came from a read error, as a far larger clone is one base away. The same CDR3 is also encoded by other DNA sequences in this sample. The chain employs TRBV5-1 and TRBJ2-5, with TRBD2 matching 7 bases. The germline V gene has CDR1 SGHRS and CDR2 YFSETQ. The CDR3 runs 15 residues. Trimming removed 4 bases from V and 4 bases from J; junction bases left unmatched: 10. The CDR3: CASSLGGRVGETQYF. DNA for the CDR3: TGCGCCAGCAGCCTAGGTGGGAGGGTCGGAGAGACCCAGTACTTC.

This chain connects TRBV9 to TRBJ2-3; no firm D call. V lost 0 bases and J lost 2, with 7 bases in between. There are 14 residues in the CDR3. Germline V lookup: CDR1 SGDLS, CDR2 YYNGEE. The CDR3 region is CASSVGVITDTQYF. As DNA, the CDR3 is TGTGCCAGCAGCGTAGGGGTGATCACAGATACGCAGTATTTT.

The chain carries TRBV5-1 and TRBJ2-3; 13 bases fit TRBD2. V was clipped by 4 bases and J by 5 bases; unmatched bases: 7. Looked up from germline, CDR1 is SGHRS and CDR2 is YFSETQ. The CDR3 runs 16 residues. The CDR3 loop reads CASSSAGTSGIDTQYF. Here the CDR3 DNA reads TGCGCCAGCAGCAGCGCCGGGACTAGCGGGATAGATACGCAGTATTTT.

The rearrangement uses TRBV7-9 and TRBJ1-5; D perhaps matches TRBD1 (5 bases). The CDR3 loop spans 12 amino acids. Trimming cost V 8 bases and J 5 bases, with 10 bases left between them. Germline V lookup: CDR1 SEHNR, CDR2 FQNEAQ (reference sequence). CDR3 sequence: CASGPGDQPQHF. The CDR3, as DNA: TGTGCCAGCGGCCCGGGGGATCAGCCCCAGCATTTT. The whole variable domain, filled in from reference TRBV7-9 and TRBJ1-5, reads DTGVSQNPRHKITKRGQNVTFRCDPISEHNRLYWYRQTLGQGPEFLTYFQNEAQLEKSRLLSDRFSAERPKGSFSTLEIQRTEQGDSAMYLCASGPGDQPQHFGDGTRLSIL.

This chain joins TRBV10-3 and TRBJ1-2; TRBD1 aligns across 7 bases. Looked up from germline, CDR1 is ENHRY and CDR2 is SYGVKD. With 8 bases clipped from V and 4 bases from J, the junction kept 10 bases outside the gene matches. This CDR3 contains 14 residues. The CDR3 DNA reads TGTGCCATCGGGTTGGACAGGCCCTCCTATGGCTACACCTTC. It specifies CAIGLDRPSYGYTF.

This clone was counted at least ten times. The same CDR3 also results from other DNA sequences found in this sample. This rearrangement joins TRBV2 to TRBJ2-7, with D possibly being TRBD2 (5 bases). Germline V gene sequence: CDR1 SNHLY, CDR2 FYNNEI. CDR3 length equals 14 residues. The V end was cut by 2 bases, the J end by 4 bases, with 12 bases between. DNA for the CDR3: TGTGCCAGCAGTGAAATCCGGGGTTGGTACGAGCAGTACTTC. Amino acid sequence: CASSEIRGWYEQYF.

This chain joins TRBV6-6 and TRBJ2-3; D is unclear. CDR3 size: 15 residues. The V gene lost 2 bases and the J gene lost 3 bases, with 12 bases spanning the gap. Looked up from germline, CDR1 is MNHNY and CDR2 is SVGAGI (reference sequence). In DNA, the CDR3 is TGTGCCAGCAGTTACCCTCCGACAAATACAGATACGCAGTATTTT. Translation gives CASSYPPTNTDTQYF.

This clone was seen only a few times. This chain links TRBV19 with TRBJ2-7; 8 nucleotides align to TRBD1. The CDR3 has 13 residues. J was trimmed by 3 bases and V by 5 bases; bases with no gene match: 3. Germline-derived CDR1 and CDR2 are LNHDA and SQIVND (reference sequence). As DNA, the CDR3 is TGTGCCAGTAGTCAGACAGGGGTCTACGAGCAGTACTTC. Residues: CASSQTGVYEQYF.

The rearrangement joins TRBV7-6 to TRBJ2-7; 9 positions agree with TRBD1. Germline assignment: CDR1 SGHVS and CDR2 FNYEAQ. The CDR3 has 14 residues. V shed 3 bases, J shed 4 bases, and the junction held 4 bases outside the gene matches. CDR3 in amino acids: CASSLATGGYEQYF. The CDR3 nucleotides are TGTGCCAGCAGCTTGGCGACAGGGGGGTACGAGCAGTACTTC.

This clone was found once. The CDR3 here is CASSLVSAETEAFF. The CDR3 coding sequence is TGTGCCAGCAGCTTAGTATCGGCGGAGACTGAAGCTTTCTTT. The V and J genes are TRBV7-8 and TRBJ1-1; D not resolved. The CDR3 runs to 14 residues. From germline, CDR1 is SGHVS and CDR2 FQNEAQ. V dropped 1 base and J dropped 5 bases, with 11 bases sitting between them.

J is TRBJ2-2 and V is TRBV28; D not resolved. The V gene's germline CDR1 is MDHEN and CDR2 SYDVKM. The CDR3 is 17 residues long. V was clipped by 6 bases and J by 1 base, with 18 bases between them. CDR3 loop: CASRGSRPPKNTGELFF. The CDR3 DNA reads TGTGCCAGCAGGGGTTCCCGACCGCCAAAGAACACCGGGGAGCTGTTTTTT.

The rearrangement uses TRBV11-3 and TRBJ2-2; D is uncertain. V was cut by 2 bases and J by 2 bases, with 3 bases left in between. CDR3 length: 13 residues. In germline, CDR1 is SGHNT, CDR2 YENEEA. The CDR3 DNA is TGTGCCAGCAGCTTACCAAACACCGGGGAGCTGTTTTTT. Residues: CASSLPNTGELFF.